A selection of T cell receptor beta chains follows, all from one sample in a study of memory CD4+ T cells and cytomegalovirus serostatus. The repertoire was sequenced with immunoSEQ multiplex PCR; TCRdb's copy has only in-frame clones and lacks some. The sample includes approximately 46,000 clones, 77% of them seen just once. The specimen was memory CD4+ T cells from blood. The receptors stem from an adult in good health and CMV-seronegative. The conserved cysteine and the conserved F or W are not part of the CDR3 here. The order of the fields is CDR3 protein, CDR3 length, V gene, J gene.

AISERTSGSSTDTQY	15	TRBV10-3	TRBJ2-3
ASSEAGTGRYNEQF	14	TRBV6-1	TRBJ2-1
SALRGGETQY	10	TRBV29-1	TRBJ2-5
ASSLDTRISNTEAF	14	TRBV11-2	TRBJ1-1
ASSQGQANSGNTIY	14	TRBV4-2	TRBJ1-3
ASSFDRLYNSPLH	13	TRBV11-2	TRBJ1-6
ASTRTAIYQETQY	13	TRBV2	TRBJ2-5
ASSFGGRDNTAYEQY	15	TRBV2	TRBJ2-7
ASSHIGLANTDTQY	14	TRBV4-1	TRBJ2-3
ASSYRGVSTDTQY	13	TRBV27	TRBJ2-3
ASSFEGDSPLH	11	TRBV18	TRBJ1-6
ASSLETSESGTQY	13	TRBV5-5	TRBJ2-5
ASSLGAMNTEAF	12	TRBV5-6	TRBJ1-1
ASSLQGSSDTQY	12	TRBV27	TRBJ2-3
AISPEELTGNTIY	13	TRBV10-3	TRBJ1-3
ASSYSGGAADTQY	13	TRBV6-6	TRBJ2-3
ASSLVQRGRTDTQY	14	TRBV5-1	TRBJ2-3
ASSRTSGGDEQF	12	TRBV4-2	TRBJ2-1
ASSDEAGGANTEAF	14	TRBV6-4	TRBJ1-1
AWSVQLVDTVNTEAF	15	TRBV30	TRBJ1-1
ASSQDVITVRLSPLH	15	TRBV4-3	TRBJ1-6
ASNAGGVGTQY	11	TRBV5-1	TRBJ2-5
ASSEDDQGDYGYT	13	TRBV9	TRBJ1-2
ASSPGGANTEAF	12	TRBV19	TRBJ1-1
ASSLARDRISYEQY	14	TRBV7-2	TRBJ2-7
ASSLGGGQTDTQY	13	TRBV5-4	TRBJ2-3